The 25 T cell receptor beta chains reported below all come from one sample, sequenced in a study of cytomegalovirus exposure and HLA in healthy donors. Primers included in the PCR were 60 Vbeta and 13 Jbeta primers. Assay used: immunoSEQ multiplex PCR; TCRdb lists only in-frame clones, some missing. The listing contains about 88,000 clones. The source material was PBMCs. These receptors were taken from a girl between 5 and 17 years old in good health and CMV-seropositive.

This chain links TRBV7-6 with TRBJ1-2, with TRBD1 identical over 9 bases. V was clipped by 3 bases and J by 6 bases; unmatched bases: 5. The CDR3 length is 14 residues. Germline values: CDR1 SGHVS, CDR2 FNYEAQ. The DNA of the CDR3 is TGTGCCAGCAGCTTTACAGGGGGCGCGGATGGCTACACCTTC. The encoded protein is CASSFTGGADGYTF.

The V and J genes are TRBV7-2 and TRBJ2-7; tentatively, D is TRBD1 (6 bases). From germline, CDR1 is SGHTA and CDR2 FQGNSA. The CDR3 runs to 17 residues. V was trimmed by 1 base and J by 2 bases, leaving 18 bases between them. DNA for the CDR3: TGTGCCAGCAGCTTAGAGCAGGGGAAGTTTATGGCCTACGAGCAGTACGTC. Protein sequence: CASSLEQGKFMAYEQYV.

This chain uses TRBV6-1 with TRBJ2-1; 9 bases agree with TRBD2. J was trimmed by 3 bases and V by 7 bases; bases with no gene match: 7. The CDR3 contains 15 residues. Germline V CDR1 and CDR2: MNHNS, SASEGT. This CDR3 reads CASILMTSGYNEQFF. CDR3 sequence (DNA): TGTGCCAGCATCCTCATGACTAGCGGCTACAATGAGCAGTTCTTC.

The gene calls are TRBV7-9 and TRBJ2-1; D uncertain. The CDR3 spans 12 residues. Per the germline V gene, CDR1 is SEHNR and CDR2 is FQNEAQ (reference sequence). V was cut by 8 bases and J by 9 bases, with 14 bases left in between. The CDR3 nucleotides are TGTGCCAGCTCCTCGTCGTTTCGTGAGCAGTTCTTC. Protein product: CASSSSFREQFF.

The chain employs TRBV7-9 and TRBJ1-1; TRBD1 aligns across 7 bases. Losses at the gene ends were 5 bases for V and 4 bases for J; bases not matched to a gene: 10. The CDR3 is made up of 15 amino acids. From germline, CDR1 is SEHNR and CDR2 FQNEAQ (reference sequence). In nucleotides, the CDR3 is TGTGCCAGCAGCCTACGACAGGGAAAGAGCACTGAAGCTTTCTTT. This translates into CASSLRQGKSTEAFF.

V usage is TRBV30 and J usage is TRBJ2-3; no clear D gene. Trimming stripped 5 bases from V and 3 bases from J, with 6 bases between. The CDR3 is 11 residues long. Germline assignment: CDR1 GTSNPN and CDR2 SVGIG (reference sequence). The CDR3 loop is CAWDGTDTQYF. The CDR3, as DNA: TGTGCCTGGGACGGGACAGATACGCAGTATTTT.

The V call is TRBV4-1, the J call TRBJ2-1; D is perhaps TRBD2 (5 bases). V lost 1 base and J 8 bases, leaving 15 bases between the germline ends. There are 15 residues in the CDR3. Germline V gene data show CDR1 as MGHRA and CDR2 as YSYEKL. The DNA for the CDR3 is TGCGCCAGCAGCCAAGTCGGAACCGGAGGTTATGAGCAGTTCTTC. Translated: CASSQVGTGGYEQFF.

The rearrangement joins TRBV2 to TRBJ2-7; D remains ambiguous. V dropped 4 bases and J dropped 2 bases, with 6 bases sitting between them. Germline CDR1 SNHLY, CDR2 FYNNEI. The CDR3 length is 12 residues. CDR3 coding DNA: TGTGCCAGCAGTGTGGGCGCCTACGAGCAGTACTTC. This translates into CASSVGAYEQYF.

V usage is TRBV29-1 and J usage is TRBJ1-2; 8 positions match TRBD1. Germline assignment: CDR1 SQVTM and CDR2 ANQGSEA. With 4 bases clipped from V and 4 bases from J, the junction kept 5 bases outside the gene matches. This CDR3 is 13 amino acids long. In DNA form, the CDR3 reads TGCAGCGTTGCTGGACAGGGCGGCTATGGCTACACCTTC. Residues: CSVAGQGGYGYTF. The full variable domain, rest sourced from reference TRBV29-1 and TRBJ1-2, is SAVISQKPSRDICQRGTSLTIQCQVDSQVTMMFWYRQQPGQSLTLIATANQGSEATYESGFVIDKFPISRPNLTFSTLTVSNMSPEDSSIYLCSVAGQGGYGYTFGSGTRLTVV.

The rearrangement uses TRBV29-1 and TRBJ2-1; D call uncertain. The CDR3 totals 13 residues. Trimming left V 7 bases short and J 0 bases short, with 10 bases between. Per the germline V gene, CDR1 is SQVTM and CDR2 is ANQGSEA. The CDR3 region is CSASTGSYNEQFF. CDR3 nucleotides: TGCAGCGCCTCAACCGGCTCCTACAATGAGCAGTTCTTC.

The chain carries TRBV6-5 and TRBJ2-2; tentatively, D is TRBD2 (6 bases). Germline V gives CDR1 MNHEY, CDR2 SVGAGI. V lost 6 bases to trimming and J lost 0 bases, with 11 bases between them. The CDR3 is made up of 15 amino acids. CDR3 DNA: TGTGCCAGCAGGTCCGGGAGCACGAACACCGGGGAGCTGTTTTTT. Its translation: CASRSGSTNTGELFF.

This chain links TRBV4-3 with TRBJ1-3; D gene ambiguous. This CDR3 is 15 amino acids long. Germline CDR1 reads LGHNA; CDR2 reads YSLEER. With 0 bases removed from V and 0 bases from J, the gap between germline ends came to 6 bases. The DNA for the CDR3 is TGCGCCAGCAGCCAAGATTCGGGCTCTGGAAACACCATATATTTT. Translation: CASSQDSGSGNTIYF.

The chain employs TRBV2 and TRBJ2-7; weak D call: TRBD2 (5 bases). Trimming pared 3 bases from V and 4 bases from J, leaving 10 bases between. The length of the CDR3 is 13 residues. Looked up from germline, CDR1 is SNHLY and CDR2 is FYNNEI. The CDR3 here is CASSEFEGYEQYV. The CDR3 DNA sequence: TGTGCCAGCAGTGAGTTCGAGGGTTACGAGCAGTACGTC.

The V gene is TRBV7-9, the J gene TRBJ1-2; 7 nucleotides match TRBD1. J lost 3 bases, V lost 5 bases, and 12 bases had no gene match. CDR1 and CDR2 from the germline V gene are SEHNR and FQNEAQ (reference sequence). The CDR3 spans 16 residues. The CDR3 spells CASSILQGGTDYGYTF. CDR3 nucleotide sequence: TGTGCCAGCAGCATACTGCAGGGTGGGACAGACTATGGCTACACCTTC.

The V call is TRBV7-9, the J call TRBJ2-7; tentatively, D is TRBD2 (6 bases). CDR1 SEHNR and CDR2 FQNEAQ come from the germline V gene (reference sequence). The CDR3 is 14 residues long. Between the trimmed V and J ends, which lost 6 bases and 4 bases, there was a span of 16 bases. The CDR3 is CASRGGNQPYEQYF. The CDR3 DNA reads as TGTGCCAGCAGGGGGGGAAACCAGCCGTACGAGCAGTACTTC.

The V and J genes are TRBV7-9 and TRBJ1-3; 7 nucleotides agree with TRBD1. The ends lost 7 bases at V and 2 bases at J; junction bases unmatched: 8. Germline lookup yields CDR1 SEHNR and CDR2 FQNEAQ (reference sequence). The CDR3 is made up of 15 amino acids. Written as DNA, the CDR3 is TGTGCCAGCAACTCGACAGGGCTGGCTGGAAACACCATATATTTT. Translating it yields CASNSTGLAGNTIYF.

The chain is built from TRBV29-1 and TRBJ1-2; D remains ambiguous. This CDR3 comprises 12 residues. The germline CDR1 and CDR2 sequences are SQVTM and ANQGSEA. The ends were cut back, 4 bases at V and 7 bases at J, with 13 bases in the middle. For the CDR3, the DNA is TGCAGCGTTGCCCCCGGGGTTACTGGCTACACCTTC. Translation gives CSVAPGVTGYTF. Using reference TRBV29-1 and TRBJ1-2 for the parts outside the CDR3, the full variable domain is SAVISQKPSRDICQRGTSLTIQCQVDSQVTMMFWYRQQPGQSLTLIATANQGSEATYESGFVIDKFPISRPNLTFSTLTVSNMSPEDSSIYLCSVAPGVTGYTFGSGTRLTVV.

As for this clone: The junction shows a germline mismatch at one end, possibly a read error. This chain links TRBV13 with TRBJ2-1; 8 bases are a match to TRBD2. Germline-derived CDR1 and CDR2 are PRHDT and FYEKMQ (reference sequence). The CDR3 has 16 residues. CDR3 DNA: TGTGCCAGCGTTCAGGGTGCGGGAGGCTCCGACAATGAGCAGTTCTTC. The encoded protein is CASVQGAGGSDNEQFF. The full variable domain, completed using reference TRBV13 and TRBJ2-1, is AAGVIQSPRHLIKEKRETATLKCYPIPRHDTVYWYQQGPGQDPQFLISFYEKMQSDKGSIPDRFSAQQFSDYHSELNMSSLELGDSALYFCASVQGAGGSDNEQFFGPGTRLTVL.

The rearrangement uses TRBV15 and TRBJ1-2; TRBD1 is a possible D gene (5 bases). Between the trimmed V and J ends, which lost 0 bases and 7 bases, there was a span of 12 bases. Germline CDR1 reads LNHNV; CDR2 reads YYDKDF (reference sequence). The CDR3 length is 14 residues. The CDR3, as DNA: TGTGCCACCAGCAGAGAGGAAGGGGTGGCTGGCTACACCTTC. It encodes CATSREEGVAGYTF. Full variable domain (missing parts from reference TRBV15 and TRBJ1-2): DAMVIQNPRYQVTQFGKPVTLSCSQTLNHNVMYWYQQKSSQAPKLLFHYYDKDFNNEADTPDNFQSRRPNTSFCFLDIRSPGLGDTAMYLCATSREEGVAGYTFGSGTRLTVV.

The rearrangement uses TRBV4-1 and TRBJ2-1, with D possibly TRBD1 on 5 matching bases. From germline, CDR1 is MGHRA and CDR2 YSYEKL. The V end lost 2 bases, the J end lost 8 bases, and 22 bases lay between the germline ends. The CDR3 runs to 17 residues. The CDR3 spells CASSQHEARVIVYEQFF. For the CDR3, the DNA is TGCGCCAGCAGCCAACACGAGGCCAGGGTAATTGTCTATGAGCAGTTCTTC.

About this clone itself: Distinct nucleotide sequences in the sample also encode this CDR3. The chain is built from TRBV27 and TRBJ1-5; D call uncertain. Per the germline V gene, CDR1 is MNHEY and CDR2 is SMNVEV (reference sequence). V lost 0 bases to trimming and J lost 5 bases, with 8 bases between them. CDR3 size: 14 residues. This CDR3 reads CASSLSGVDQPQHF. CDR3 nucleotides: TGTGCCAGCAGTTTATCCGGGGTTGATCAGCCCCAGCATTTT.

V usage is TRBV19 and J usage is TRBJ2-2; D perhaps matches TRBD1 (6 bases). Germline values: CDR1 LNHDA, CDR2 SQIVND (reference sequence). V shed 0 bases and J shed 1 base, with 9 bases lying between them. This CDR3 comprises 16 residues. The CDR3 region has the DNA TGTGCCAGTAGTATAGAGGGGGCCCAGAACACCGGGGAGCTGTTTTTT. It codes for CASSIEGAQNTGELFF.

The CDR3 spells CASSLRTGLKLFF. DNA of the CDR3: TGTGCCAGCAGCTTGCGTACAGGGCTGAAACTGTTTTTT. The J gene is TRBJ1-4, the V gene TRBV5-5, with D perhaps matching TRBD1 (6 bases). Per germline, CDR1 SGHKS and CDR2 YYEKEE (reference sequence). The CDR3 covers 13 residues. V lost 1 base and J 11 bases, leaving 12 bases between the germline ends.

The V and J genes are TRBV19 and TRBJ2-1; no clear D gene. The germline gives CDR1 LNHDA, CDR2 SQIVND (reference sequence). The V end was cut by 6 bases, the J end by 0 bases, with 9 bases between. The CDR3 is made up of 14 amino acids. The CDR3 loop is CASSGSSSYNEQFF. The CDR3 DNA reads as TGTGCCAGTAGCGGGTCCAGCTCCTACAATGAGCAGTTCTTC.

The chain is built from TRBV18 and TRBJ1-3, with 7 nucleotides matching TRBD1. Germline values: CDR1 KGHSH, CDR2 LQKENI. The CDR3 has 14 amino acids. The trim removed 2 bases at V and 4 bases at J, leaving 2 bases unmatched. CDR3 sequence (DNA): TGTGCCAGCTCACCAGACAGGGCCGGAAACACCATATATTTT. Amino acids: CASSPDRAGNTIYF.